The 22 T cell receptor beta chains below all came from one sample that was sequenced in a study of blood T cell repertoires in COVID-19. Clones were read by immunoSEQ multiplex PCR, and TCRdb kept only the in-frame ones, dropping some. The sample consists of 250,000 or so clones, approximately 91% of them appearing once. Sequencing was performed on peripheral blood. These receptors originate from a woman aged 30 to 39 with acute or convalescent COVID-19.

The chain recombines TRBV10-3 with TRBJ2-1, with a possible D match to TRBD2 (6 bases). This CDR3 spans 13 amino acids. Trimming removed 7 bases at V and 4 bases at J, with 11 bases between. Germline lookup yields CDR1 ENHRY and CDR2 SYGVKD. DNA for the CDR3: TGTGCCATCACGGGCGGAGGGTACAATGAGCAGTTCTTC. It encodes CAITGGGYNEQFF.

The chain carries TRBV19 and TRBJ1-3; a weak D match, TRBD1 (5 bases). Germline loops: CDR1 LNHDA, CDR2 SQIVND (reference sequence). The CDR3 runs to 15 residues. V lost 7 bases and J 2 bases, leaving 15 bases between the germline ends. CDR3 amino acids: CASIYSRAAGNTIYF. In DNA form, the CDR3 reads TGTGCCAGTATCTATAGCAGGGCAGCTGGAAACACCATATATTTT.

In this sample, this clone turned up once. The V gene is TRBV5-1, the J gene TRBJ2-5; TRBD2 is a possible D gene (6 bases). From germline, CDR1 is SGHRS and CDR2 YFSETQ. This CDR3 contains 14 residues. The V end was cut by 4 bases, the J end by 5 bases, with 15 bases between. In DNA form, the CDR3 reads TGCGCCAGCAGCCCATGGTCGGGAGTGGAGACCCAGTACTTC. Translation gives CASSPWSGVETQYF.

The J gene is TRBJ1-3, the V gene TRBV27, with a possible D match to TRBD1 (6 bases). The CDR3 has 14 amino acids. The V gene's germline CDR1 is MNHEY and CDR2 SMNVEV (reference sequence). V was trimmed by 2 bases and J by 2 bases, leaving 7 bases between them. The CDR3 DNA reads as TGTGCCAGCAGTTTACGGGACACTGGAAACACCATATATTTT. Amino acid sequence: CASSLRDTGNTIYF.

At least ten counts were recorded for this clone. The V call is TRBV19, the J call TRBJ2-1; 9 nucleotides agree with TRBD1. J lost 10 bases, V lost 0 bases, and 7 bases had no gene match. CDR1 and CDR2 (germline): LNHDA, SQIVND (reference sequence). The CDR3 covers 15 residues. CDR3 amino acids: CASSIDRTGAKEQFF. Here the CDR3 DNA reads TGTGCCAGTAGTATAGATCGGACAGGGGCTAAGGAGCAGTTCTTC.

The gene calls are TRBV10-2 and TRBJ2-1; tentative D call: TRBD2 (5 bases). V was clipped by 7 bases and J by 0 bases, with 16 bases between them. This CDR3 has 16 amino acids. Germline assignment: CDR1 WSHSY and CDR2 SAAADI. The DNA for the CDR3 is TGCGCCAGCACCCTCGACCAGGCGGGCTCCTACAATGAGCAGTTCTTC. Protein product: CASTLDQAGSYNEQFF.

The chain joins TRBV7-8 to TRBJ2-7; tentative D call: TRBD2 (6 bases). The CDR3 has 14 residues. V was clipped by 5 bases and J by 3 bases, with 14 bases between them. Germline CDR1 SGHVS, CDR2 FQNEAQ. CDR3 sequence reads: CASSRSGRVYEQYF. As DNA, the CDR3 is TGTGCCAGCAGCCGAAGCGGGCGCGTCTACGAGCAGTACTTC.

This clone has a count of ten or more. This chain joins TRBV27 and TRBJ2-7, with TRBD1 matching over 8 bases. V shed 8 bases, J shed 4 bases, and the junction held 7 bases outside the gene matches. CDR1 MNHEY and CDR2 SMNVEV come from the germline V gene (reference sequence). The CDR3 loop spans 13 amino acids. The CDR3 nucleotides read TGTGCCAGCCGGCAGGGGGCGCGGTACGAGCAGTACTTC. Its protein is CASRQGARYEQYF.

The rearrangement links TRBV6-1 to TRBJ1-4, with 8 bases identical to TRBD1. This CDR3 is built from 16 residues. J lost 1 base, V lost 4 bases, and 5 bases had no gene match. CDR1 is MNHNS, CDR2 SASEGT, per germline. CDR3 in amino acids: CASSVVTGVTNEKLFF. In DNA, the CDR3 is TGTGCCAGCAGTGTAGTGACAGGGGTAACTAATGAAAAACTGTTTTTT.

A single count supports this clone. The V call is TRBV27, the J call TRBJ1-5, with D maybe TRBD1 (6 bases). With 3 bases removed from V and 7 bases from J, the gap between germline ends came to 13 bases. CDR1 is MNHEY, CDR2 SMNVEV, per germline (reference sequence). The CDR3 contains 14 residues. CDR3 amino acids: CASSFRGADQPQHF. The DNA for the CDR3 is TGTGCCAGCAGTTTTCGGGGGGCTGACCAGCCCCAGCATTTT.

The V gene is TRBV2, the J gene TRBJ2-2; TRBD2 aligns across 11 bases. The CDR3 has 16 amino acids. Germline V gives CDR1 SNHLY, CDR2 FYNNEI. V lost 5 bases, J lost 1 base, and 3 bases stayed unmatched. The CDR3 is CASSQTSGRNTGELFF. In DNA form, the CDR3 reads TGTGCCAGCAGTCAAACTAGCGGGAGGAACACCGGGGAGCTGTTTTTT.

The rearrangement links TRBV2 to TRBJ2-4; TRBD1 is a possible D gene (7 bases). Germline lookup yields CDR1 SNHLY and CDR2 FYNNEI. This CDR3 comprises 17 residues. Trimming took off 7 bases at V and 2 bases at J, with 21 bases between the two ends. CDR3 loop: CASKQGGGTGPKNIQYF. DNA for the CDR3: TGTGCCAGCAAACAAGGGGGCGGGACGGGGCCCAAAAACATTCAGTACTTC.

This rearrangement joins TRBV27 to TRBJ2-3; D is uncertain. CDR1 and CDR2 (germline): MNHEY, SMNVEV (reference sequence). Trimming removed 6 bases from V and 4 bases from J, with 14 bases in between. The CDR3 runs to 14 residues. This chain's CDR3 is CASRTYQVADTQYF. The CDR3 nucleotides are TGTGCCAGCAGGACATACCAGGTCGCAGATACGCAGTATTTT.

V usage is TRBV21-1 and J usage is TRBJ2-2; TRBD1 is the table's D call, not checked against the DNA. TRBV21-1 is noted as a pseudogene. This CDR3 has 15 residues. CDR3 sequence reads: CASSNRQGNTGELFF. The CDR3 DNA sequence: TGTGCCAGCAGCAACAGACAGGGTAACACCGGGGAGCTGTTTTTT.

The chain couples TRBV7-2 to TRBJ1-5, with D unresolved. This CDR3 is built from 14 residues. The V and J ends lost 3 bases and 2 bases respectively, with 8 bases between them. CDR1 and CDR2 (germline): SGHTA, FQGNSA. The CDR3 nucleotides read TGTGCCAGCAGCTTTCACCAGGGCAATCAGCCCCAGCATTTT. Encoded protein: CASSFHQGNQPQHF.

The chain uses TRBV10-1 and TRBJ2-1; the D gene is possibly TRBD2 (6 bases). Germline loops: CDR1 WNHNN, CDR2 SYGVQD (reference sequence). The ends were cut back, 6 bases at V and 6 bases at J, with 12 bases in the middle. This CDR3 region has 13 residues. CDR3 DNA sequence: TGCGCCAGCAGACAAGAAGCGGGCAATGAGCAGTTCTTC. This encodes CASRQEAGNEQFF.

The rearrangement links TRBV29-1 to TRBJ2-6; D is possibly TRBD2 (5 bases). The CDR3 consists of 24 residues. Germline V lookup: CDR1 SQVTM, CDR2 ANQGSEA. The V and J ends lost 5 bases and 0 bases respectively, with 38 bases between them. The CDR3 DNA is TGCAGCGTTCTCCCCCTTCGTCTCCCCGCTGAGTTCCGGGAAAGAAACTCTGGGGCCAACGTCCTGACTTTC. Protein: CSVLPLRLPAEFRERNSGANVLTF.

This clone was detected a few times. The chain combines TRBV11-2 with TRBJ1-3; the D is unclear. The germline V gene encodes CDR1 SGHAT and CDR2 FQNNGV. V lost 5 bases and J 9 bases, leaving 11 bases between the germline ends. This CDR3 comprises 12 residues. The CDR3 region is CASSALLATIYF. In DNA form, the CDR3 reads TGTGCCAGCAGCGCGCTGTTAGCCACCATATATTTT.

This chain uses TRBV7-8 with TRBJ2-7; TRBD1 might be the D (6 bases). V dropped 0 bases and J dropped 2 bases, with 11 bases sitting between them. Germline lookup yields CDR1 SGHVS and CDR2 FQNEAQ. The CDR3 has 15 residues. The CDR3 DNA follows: TGTGCCAGCAGCTTAGCGCAGGGGTCTACCTACGAGCAGTACTTC. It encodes CASSLAQGSTYEQYF. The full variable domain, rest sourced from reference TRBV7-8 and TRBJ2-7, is GAGVSQSPRYKVAKRGQDVALRCDPISGHVSLFWYQQALGQGPEFLTYFQNEAQLDKSGLPSDRFFAERPEGSVSTLKIQRTQQEDSAVYLCASSLAQGSTYEQYFGPGTRLTVT.

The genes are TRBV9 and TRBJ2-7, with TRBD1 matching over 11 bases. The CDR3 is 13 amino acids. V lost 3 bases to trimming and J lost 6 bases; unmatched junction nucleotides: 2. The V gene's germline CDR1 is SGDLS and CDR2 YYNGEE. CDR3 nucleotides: TGTGCCAGCAGCGCGGGGACAGGGGGCGAGCAGTACTTC. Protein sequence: CASSAGTGGEQYF.

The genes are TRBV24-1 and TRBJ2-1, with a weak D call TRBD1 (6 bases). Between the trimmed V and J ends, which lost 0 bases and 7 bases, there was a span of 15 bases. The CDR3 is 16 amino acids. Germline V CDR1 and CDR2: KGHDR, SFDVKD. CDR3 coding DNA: TGTGCCACCAGTGATTTGCCTCCTCAACAGGGAAATGAGCAGTTCTTC. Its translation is CATSDLPPQQGNEQFF.

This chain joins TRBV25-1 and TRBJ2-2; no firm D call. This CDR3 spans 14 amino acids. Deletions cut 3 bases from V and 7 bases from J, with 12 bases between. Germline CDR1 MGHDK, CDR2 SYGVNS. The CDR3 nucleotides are TGTGCCAGCAGTGACAGGTCTGCTTACGGGGAGCTGTTTTTT. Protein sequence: CASSDRSAYGELFF.